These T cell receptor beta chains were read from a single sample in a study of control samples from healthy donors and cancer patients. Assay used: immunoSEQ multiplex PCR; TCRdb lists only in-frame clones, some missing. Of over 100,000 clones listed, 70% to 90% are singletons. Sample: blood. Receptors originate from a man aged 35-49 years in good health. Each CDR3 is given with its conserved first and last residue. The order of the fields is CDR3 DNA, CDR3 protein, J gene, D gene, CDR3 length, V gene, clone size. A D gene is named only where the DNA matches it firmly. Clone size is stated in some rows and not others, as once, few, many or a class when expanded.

cdr3_nt: TGTGCCTGGAGTGTCGGGACAGGGGTAATGGAGACCCAGTACTTC; cdr3_aa: CAWSVGTGVMETQYF; j_call: TRBJ2-5; d_call: TRBD1; cdr3_length: 15; v_call: TRBV30; clone_size: NA
cdr3_nt: TGTGCCAGCTCACCAAAAACTAGCGGGGTCGACGAGCAGTACTTC; cdr3_aa: CASSPKTSGVDEQYF; j_call: TRBJ2-7; d_call: TRBD2; cdr3_length: 15; v_call: TRBV18; clone_size: NA
cdr3_nt: TGCGCCAGCAGCCCCAACGCCCGGTATGGCTACACCTTC; cdr3_aa: CASSPNARYGYTF; j_call: TRBJ1-2; d_call: NA; cdr3_length: 13; v_call: TRBV4-1; clone_size: NA
cdr3_nt: TGTGCCAGCAGTCCTGGCACTGAAGCTTTCTTT; cdr3_aa: CASSPGTEAFF; j_call: TRBJ1-1; d_call: NA; cdr3_length: 11; v_call: TRBV25-1; clone_size: once
cdr3_nt: TGCGCCAGCAGCCAGGCCCCGGGGGGGCGTGCAGATACGCAGTATTTT; cdr3_aa: CASSQAPGGRADTQYF; j_call: TRBJ2-3; d_call: TRBD2; cdr3_length: 16; v_call: TRBV4-3; clone_size: NA
cdr3_nt: TGTGCCAGCTCACCGTACGTCTATGGCTACACCTTC; cdr3_aa: CASSPYVYGYTF; j_call: TRBJ1-2; d_call: NA; cdr3_length: 12; v_call: TRBV18; clone_size: NA
cdr3_nt: TGTGCCAGCAGTTACGGGTTGGGGATCTCGAACACTGAAGCTTTCTTT; cdr3_aa: CASSYGLGISNTEAFF; j_call: TRBJ1-1; d_call: NA; cdr3_length: 16; v_call: TRBV6-5; clone_size: NA
cdr3_nt: TGTGCCAGCAGCTCCCGGGGACTGGCGGCGGGGACCCAGTACTTC; cdr3_aa: CASSSRGLAAGTQYF; j_call: TRBJ2-5; d_call: NA; cdr3_length: 15; v_call: TRBV5-6; clone_size: NA
cdr3_nt: TGTGCCAGCAGCTCGAAGACAGACTATAATTCACCCCTCCACTTT; cdr3_aa: CASSSKTDYNSPLHF; j_call: TRBJ1-6; d_call: NA; cdr3_length: 15; v_call: TRBV5-8; clone_size: NA
cdr3_nt: TGTGCCAGCTCACCGAGACAGGGAAATGAAAAACTGTTTTTT; cdr3_aa: CASSPRQGNEKLFF; j_call: TRBJ1-4; d_call: TRBD1; cdr3_length: 14; v_call: TRBV18; clone_size: NA
cdr3_nt: TGTGCCAGCTCACCCTGGACAGTCGGGAGCTCCTATAATTCACCCCTCCACTTT; cdr3_aa: CASSPWTVGSSYNSPLHF; j_call: TRBJ1-6; d_call: NA; cdr3_length: 18; v_call: TRBV18; clone_size: NA
cdr3_nt: TGCAGCGTTCTAACGACAGGGGGTGGCTACACCTTC; cdr3_aa: CSVLTTGGGYTF; j_call: TRBJ1-2; d_call: TRBD1; cdr3_length: 12; v_call: TRBV29-1; clone_size: NA
cdr3_nt: TGTGCCAGCAGCTTCGGGGGACAGGACAATCAGCCCCAGCATTTT; cdr3_aa: CASSFGGQDNQPQHF; j_call: TRBJ1-5; d_call: TRBD1; cdr3_length: 15; v_call: TRBV7-9; clone_size: NA
cdr3_nt: TGTGCCAGCAGCTTACGTCACCGGGACAGGCGCTTCTATGGCTACACCTTC; cdr3_aa: CASSLRHRDRRFYGYTF; j_call: TRBJ1-2; d_call: TRBD1; cdr3_length: 17; v_call: TRBV7-8; clone_size: NA
cdr3_nt: TGTGCCAGCAGCTTGGCCCCAGGTCTGCAAGGGGAGCTGTTTTTT; cdr3_aa: CASSLAPGLQGELFF; j_call: TRBJ2-2; d_call: NA; cdr3_length: 15; v_call: TRBV5-6; clone_size: NA
cdr3_nt: TGTGCCAGCAGGGGACAGGGGGTTAGCAATCAGCCCCAGCATTTT; cdr3_aa: CASRGQGVSNQPQHF; j_call: TRBJ1-5; d_call: TRBD1; cdr3_length: 15; v_call: TRBV2; clone_size: NA
cdr3_nt: TGTGCCAGCAGCTTTCCAGGCATTTCGGCGGGGGGTAAAAACATTCAGTACTTC; cdr3_aa: CASSFPGISAGGKNIQYF; j_call: TRBJ2-4; d_call: TRBD2; cdr3_length: 18; v_call: TRBV7-2; clone_size: NA
cdr3_nt: TGTGCCAGCTCACAACGGGACAGGGGCTCACCCCTCCACTTT; cdr3_aa: CASSQRDRGSPLHF; j_call: TRBJ1-6; d_call: TRBD1; cdr3_length: 14; v_call: TRBV18; clone_size: once
cdr3_nt: TGTGCCAGCAGCTTAGAAGTATTAACTGAAGCTTTCTTT; cdr3_aa: CASSLEVLTEAFF; j_call: TRBJ1-1; d_call: NA; cdr3_length: 13; v_call: TRBV7-2; clone_size: NA
cdr3_nt: TGCAGCGTTGAAGGGACTAGCGGGGGGAGGTGGGAGACCCAGTACTTC; cdr3_aa: CSVEGTSGGRWETQYF; j_call: TRBJ2-5; d_call: TRBD2; cdr3_length: 16; v_call: TRBV29-1; clone_size: once
cdr3_nt: TGTGCCAGTAGTGCCGGGACTGGAAACACCATATATTTT; cdr3_aa: CASSAGTGNTIYF; j_call: TRBJ1-3; d_call: NA; cdr3_length: 13; v_call: TRBV19; clone_size: NA
cdr3_nt: TGTGCCTGGAGTCCCCCGGAGGAGAAAGCTTTCTTT; cdr3_aa: CAWSPPEEKAFF; j_call: TRBJ1-1; d_call: NA; cdr3_length: 12; v_call: TRBV30; clone_size: once